These 3 T cell receptor beta chains originate from one sample sequenced in a study of blood T cell repertoires in COVID-19. The protocol was immunoSEQ multiplex PCR, while the TCRdb copy is restricted to in-frame clones and leaves out a portion. This table holds approximately 320,000 clones, roughly 91% found once. The source material was peripheral blood. The receptors were sampled from a woman in her twenties or thirties with COVID-19, enrolled during active disease.

The chain couples TRBV2 to TRBJ1-2, with D unresolved. This CDR3 has 13 residues. Looked up from germline, CDR1 is SNHLY and CDR2 is FYNNEI. V dropped 8 bases and J dropped 8 bases, with 18 bases sitting between them. The CDR3 sequence is CASLLAQLGGYTF. In nucleotides, the CDR3 is TGTGCCAGCTTATTGGCACAACTAGGCGGCTACACCTTC.

This chain joins TRBV5-5 and TRBJ2-7; the match to TRBD1 covers 10 bases. The CDR3 contains 15 residues. Germline assignment: CDR1 SGHKS and CDR2 YYEKEE (reference sequence). The ends lost 4 bases at V and 9 bases at J; junction bases unmatched: 13. As DNA, the CDR3 is TGTGCCAGCAGCCAGGACCCCGGGACAGGGGTCGGGCAGTACTTC. It yields the protein CASSQDPGTGVGQYF.

The chain carries TRBV29-1 and TRBJ2-1; the D gene is possibly TRBD1 (5 bases). This CDR3 has 13 residues. V was pared by 6 bases and J by 7 bases, with 16 bases between. CDR1 and CDR2 from the germline V gene are SQVTM and ANQGSEA. CDR3 loop: CSVQGPFMNEQFF. The CDR3 coding sequence is TGCAGCGTGCAGGGCCCGTTCATGAATGAGCAGTTCTTC.